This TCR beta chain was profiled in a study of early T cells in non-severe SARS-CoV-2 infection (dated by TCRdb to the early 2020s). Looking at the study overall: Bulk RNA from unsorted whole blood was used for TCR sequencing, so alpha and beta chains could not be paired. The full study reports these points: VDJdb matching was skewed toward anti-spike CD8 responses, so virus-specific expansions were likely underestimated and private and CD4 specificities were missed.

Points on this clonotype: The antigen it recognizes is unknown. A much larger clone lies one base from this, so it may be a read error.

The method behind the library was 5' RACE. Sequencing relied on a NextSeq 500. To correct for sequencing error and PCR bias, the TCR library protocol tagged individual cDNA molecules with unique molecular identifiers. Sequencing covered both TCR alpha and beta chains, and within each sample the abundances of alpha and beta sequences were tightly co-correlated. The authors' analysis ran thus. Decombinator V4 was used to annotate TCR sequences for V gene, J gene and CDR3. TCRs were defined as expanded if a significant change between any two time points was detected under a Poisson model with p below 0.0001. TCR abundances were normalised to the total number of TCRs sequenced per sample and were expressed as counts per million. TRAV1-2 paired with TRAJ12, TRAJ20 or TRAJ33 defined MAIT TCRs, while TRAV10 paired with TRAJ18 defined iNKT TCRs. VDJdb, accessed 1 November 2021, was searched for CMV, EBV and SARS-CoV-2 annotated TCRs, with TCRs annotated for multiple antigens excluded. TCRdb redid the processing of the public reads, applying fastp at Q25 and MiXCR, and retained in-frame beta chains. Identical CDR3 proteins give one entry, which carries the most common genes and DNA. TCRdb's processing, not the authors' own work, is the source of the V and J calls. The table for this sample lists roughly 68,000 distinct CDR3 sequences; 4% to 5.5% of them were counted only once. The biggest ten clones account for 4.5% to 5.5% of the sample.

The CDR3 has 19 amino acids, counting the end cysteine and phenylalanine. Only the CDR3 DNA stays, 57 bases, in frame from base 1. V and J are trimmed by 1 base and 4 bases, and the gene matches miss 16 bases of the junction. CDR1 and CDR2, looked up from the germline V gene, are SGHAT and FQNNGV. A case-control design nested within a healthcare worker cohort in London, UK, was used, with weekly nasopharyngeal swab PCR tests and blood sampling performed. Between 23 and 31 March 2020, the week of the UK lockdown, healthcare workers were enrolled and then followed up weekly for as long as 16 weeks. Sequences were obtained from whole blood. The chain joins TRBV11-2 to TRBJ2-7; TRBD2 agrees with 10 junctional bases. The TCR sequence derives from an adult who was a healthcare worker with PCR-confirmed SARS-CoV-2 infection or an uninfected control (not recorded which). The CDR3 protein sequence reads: CASSLGPVSGGGQWYEQYF. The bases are TGTGCCAGCAGCTTAGGCCCCGTCAGCGGGGGGGGCCAGTGGTACGAGCAGTACTTC.